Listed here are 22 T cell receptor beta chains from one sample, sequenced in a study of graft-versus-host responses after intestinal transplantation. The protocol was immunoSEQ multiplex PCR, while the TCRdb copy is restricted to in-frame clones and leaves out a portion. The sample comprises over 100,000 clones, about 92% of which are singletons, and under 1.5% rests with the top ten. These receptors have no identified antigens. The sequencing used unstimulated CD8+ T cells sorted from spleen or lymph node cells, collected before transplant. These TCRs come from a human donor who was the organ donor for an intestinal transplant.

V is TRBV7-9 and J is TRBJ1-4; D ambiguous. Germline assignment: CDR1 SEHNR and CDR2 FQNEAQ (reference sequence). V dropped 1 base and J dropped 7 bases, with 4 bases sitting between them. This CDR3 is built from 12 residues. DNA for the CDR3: TGTGCCAGCAGCTTAGAAGGTGAAAAACTGTTTTTT. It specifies CASSLEGEKLFF.

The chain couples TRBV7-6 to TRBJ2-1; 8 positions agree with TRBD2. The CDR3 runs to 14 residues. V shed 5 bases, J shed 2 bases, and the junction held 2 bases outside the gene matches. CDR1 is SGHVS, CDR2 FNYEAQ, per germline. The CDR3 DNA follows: TGTGCCAGCAGCCCGGGACTAGCCTACAATGAGCAGTTCTTC. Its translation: CASSPGLAYNEQFF.

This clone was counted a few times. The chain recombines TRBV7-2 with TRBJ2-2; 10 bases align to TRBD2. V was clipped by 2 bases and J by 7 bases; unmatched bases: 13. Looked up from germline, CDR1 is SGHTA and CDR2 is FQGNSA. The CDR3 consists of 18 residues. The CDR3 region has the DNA TGTGCCAGCAGCTTACATAATACCGCACTAGCGGGACGCGGGGAGCTGTTTTTT. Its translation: CASSLHNTALAGRGELFF.

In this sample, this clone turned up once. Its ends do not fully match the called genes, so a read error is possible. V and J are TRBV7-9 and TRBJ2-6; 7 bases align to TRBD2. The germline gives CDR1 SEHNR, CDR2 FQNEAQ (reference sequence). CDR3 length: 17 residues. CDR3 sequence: CASSIAAGALRANVLTF. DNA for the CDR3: TGTGCCAGCAGCATAGCCGCGGGAGCTTTGAGGGCCAACGTCCTGACTTTC. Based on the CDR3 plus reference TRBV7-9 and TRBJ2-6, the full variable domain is DTGVSQNPRHKITKRGQNVTFRCDPISEHNRLYWYRQTLGQGPEFLTYFQNEAQLEKSRLLSDRFSAERPKGSFSTLEIQRTEQGDSAMYLCASSIAAGALRANVLTFGAGSRLTVL.

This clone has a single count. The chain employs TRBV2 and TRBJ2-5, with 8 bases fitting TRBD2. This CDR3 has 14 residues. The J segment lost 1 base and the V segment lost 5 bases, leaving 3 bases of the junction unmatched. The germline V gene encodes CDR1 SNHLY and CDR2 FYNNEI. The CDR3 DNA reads TGTGCCAGCAGTTGGACTAGCCTCCAAGAGACCCAGTACTTC. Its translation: CASSWTSLQETQYF.

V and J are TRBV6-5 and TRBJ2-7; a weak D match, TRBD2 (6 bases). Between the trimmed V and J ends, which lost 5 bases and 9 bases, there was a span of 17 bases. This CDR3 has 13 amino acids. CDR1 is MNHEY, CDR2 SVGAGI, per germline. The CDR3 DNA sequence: TGTGCCAGCAGTGAATTGGGGATAGCGGTGCAGTACTTC. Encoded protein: CASSELGIAVQYF.

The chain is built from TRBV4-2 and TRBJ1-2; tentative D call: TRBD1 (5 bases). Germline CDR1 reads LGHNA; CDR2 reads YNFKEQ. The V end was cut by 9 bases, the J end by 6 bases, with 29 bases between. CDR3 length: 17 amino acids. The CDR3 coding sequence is TGTGCCAGTGGACGGGGCCAAGAGCGGGAGTTGAAGAATGGCTACACCTTC. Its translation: CASGRGQERELKNGYTF.

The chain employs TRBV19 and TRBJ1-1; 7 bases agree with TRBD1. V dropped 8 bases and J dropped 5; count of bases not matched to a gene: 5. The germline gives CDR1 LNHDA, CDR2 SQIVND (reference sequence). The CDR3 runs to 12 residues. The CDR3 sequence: CASSYRGTEAFF. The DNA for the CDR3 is TGTGCCAGTTCCTACAGGGGTACTGAAGCTTTCTTT.

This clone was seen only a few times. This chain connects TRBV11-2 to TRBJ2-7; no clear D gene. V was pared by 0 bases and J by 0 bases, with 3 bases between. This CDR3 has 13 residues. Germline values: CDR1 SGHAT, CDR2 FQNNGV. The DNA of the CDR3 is TGTGCCAGCAGCTTAGACAGCTCCTACGAGCAGTACTTC. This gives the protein CASSLDSSYEQYF.

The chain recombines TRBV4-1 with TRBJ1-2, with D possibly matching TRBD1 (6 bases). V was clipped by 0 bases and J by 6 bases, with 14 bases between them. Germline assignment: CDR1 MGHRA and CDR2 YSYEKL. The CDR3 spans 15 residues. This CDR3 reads CASSQDSGQGNGYTF. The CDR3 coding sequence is TGCGCCAGCAGCCAAGATTCGGGGCAGGGGAATGGCTACACCTTC.

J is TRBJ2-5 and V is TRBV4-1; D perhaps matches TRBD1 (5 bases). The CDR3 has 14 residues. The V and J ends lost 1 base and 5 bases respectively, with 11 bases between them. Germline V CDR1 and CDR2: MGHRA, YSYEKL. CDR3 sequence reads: CASSQVDSSETQYF. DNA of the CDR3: TGCGCCAGCAGCCAAGTTGACAGTTCGGAGACCCAGTACTTC.

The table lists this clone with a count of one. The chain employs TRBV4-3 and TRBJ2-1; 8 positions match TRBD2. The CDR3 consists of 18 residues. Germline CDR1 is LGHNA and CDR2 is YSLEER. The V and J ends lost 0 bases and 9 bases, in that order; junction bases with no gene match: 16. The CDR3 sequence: CASSQELGAGAGRSEQFF. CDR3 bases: TGCGCCAGCAGCCAAGAGTTGGGAGCGGGAGCGGGTAGGAGTGAGCAGTTCTTC.

In nucleotides, the CDR3 is TGCGCCAGCAGCCAGACAGGGGGCGCGGGGTATGGCTACACCTTC. Translating gives CASSQTGGAGYGYTF. The chain couples TRBV4-1 to TRBJ1-2, with TRBD1 matching 10 bases. Germline assignment: CDR1 MGHRA and CDR2 YSYEKL. The CDR3 runs 15 residues. The J segment lost 5 bases and the V segment lost 3 bases, leaving 6 bases of the junction unmatched.

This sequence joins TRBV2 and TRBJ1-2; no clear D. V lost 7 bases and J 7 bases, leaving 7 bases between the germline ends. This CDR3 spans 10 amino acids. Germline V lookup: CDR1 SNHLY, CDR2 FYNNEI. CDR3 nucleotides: TGTGCCAGCATTAGGGTTGGCTACACCTTC. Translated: CASIRVGYTF.

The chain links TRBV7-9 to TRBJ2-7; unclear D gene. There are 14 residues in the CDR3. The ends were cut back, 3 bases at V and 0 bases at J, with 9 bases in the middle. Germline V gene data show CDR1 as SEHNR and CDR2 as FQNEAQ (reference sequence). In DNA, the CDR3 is TGTGCCAGCAGCTTTAGCCTTAGCTCCTACGAGCAGTACTTC. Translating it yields CASSFSLSSYEQYF.

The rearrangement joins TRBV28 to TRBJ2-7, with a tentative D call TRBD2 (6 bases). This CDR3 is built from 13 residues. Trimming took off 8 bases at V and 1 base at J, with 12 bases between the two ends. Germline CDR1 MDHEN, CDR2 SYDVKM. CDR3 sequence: CASLGGISYEQYF. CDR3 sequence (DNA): TGTGCCAGCTTGGGCGGGATTTCCTACGAGCAGTACTTC. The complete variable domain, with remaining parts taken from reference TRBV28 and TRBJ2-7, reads DVKVTQSSRYLVKRTGEKVFLECVQDMDHENMFWYRQDPGLGLRLIYFSYDVKMKEKGDIPEGYSVSREKKERFSLILESASTNQTSMYLCASLGGISYEQYFGPGTRLTVT.

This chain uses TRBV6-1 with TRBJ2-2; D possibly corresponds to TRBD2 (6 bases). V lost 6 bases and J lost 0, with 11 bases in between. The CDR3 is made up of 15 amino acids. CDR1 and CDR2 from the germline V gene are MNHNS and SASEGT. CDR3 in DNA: TGTGCCAGCAGGCGGGACGGTCCGAACACCGGGGAGCTGTTTTTT. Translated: CASRRDGPNTGELFF.

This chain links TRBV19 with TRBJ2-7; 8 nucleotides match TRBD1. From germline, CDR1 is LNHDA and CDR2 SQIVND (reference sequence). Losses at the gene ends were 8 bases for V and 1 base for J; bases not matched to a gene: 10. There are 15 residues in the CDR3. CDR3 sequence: CASAPGTGVSYEQYF. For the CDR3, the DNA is TGTGCCAGTGCCCCTGGGACAGGAGTATCCTACGAGCAGTACTTC.

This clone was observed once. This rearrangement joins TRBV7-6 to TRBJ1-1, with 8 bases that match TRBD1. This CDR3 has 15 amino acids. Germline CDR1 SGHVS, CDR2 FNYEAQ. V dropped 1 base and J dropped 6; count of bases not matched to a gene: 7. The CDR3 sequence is CASSLGAGGWSEAFF. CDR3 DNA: TGTGCCAGCAGCTTAGGGGCAGGGGGCTGGTCTGAAGCTTTCTTT.

CDR3 bases: TGTGCCAGCCGTCAGGGGGGCTACGGCTACACCTTC. This gives the protein CASRQGGYGYTF. The chain employs TRBV27 and TRBJ1-2, with 7 positions matching TRBD1. The CDR3 is made up of 12 amino acids. Germline V gene lookup returns CDR1 MNHEY and CDR2 SMNVEV (reference sequence). V was pared by 8 bases and J by 8 bases, with 8 bases of the junction left unmatched.

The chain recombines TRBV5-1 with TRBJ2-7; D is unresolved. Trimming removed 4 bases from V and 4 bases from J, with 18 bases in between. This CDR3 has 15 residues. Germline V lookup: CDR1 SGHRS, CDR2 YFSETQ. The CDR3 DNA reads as TGCGCCAGCAGCCCTACCCTCCTGTCCTATTACGAGCAGTACTTC. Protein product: CASSPTLLSYYEQYF.

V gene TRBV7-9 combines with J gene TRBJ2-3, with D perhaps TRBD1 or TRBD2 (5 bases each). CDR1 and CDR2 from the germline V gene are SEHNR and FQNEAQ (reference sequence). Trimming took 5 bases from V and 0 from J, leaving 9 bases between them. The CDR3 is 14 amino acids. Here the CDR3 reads CASSGRDSTDTQYF. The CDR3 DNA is TGTGCCAGCAGCGGCCGGGACAGCACAGATACGCAGTATTTT.